The T cell receptor beta chain under discussion was sequenced for a study of response to subunit inactivated influenza vaccine. Study outcomes and limitations: Authors proposed each seasonal influenza vaccination draws in few new T cells.

TCRdb ran MiXCR on the RT-PCR reads and lists one entry per CDR3 protein. The sample shows some 480,000 distinct CDR3 sequences, roughly 9.7% of them seen only once. At least ten counts were recorded for this clonotype. Its antigen is as yet unknown. The CDR3 loop spans 14 amino acids. Germline-derived CDR1 and CDR2 are MNHNS and SASEGT. The V gene end was trimmed by 6 bases and the J gene end by 5 bases; junction bases not matched to a gene: 3. The chain links TRBV6-1 to TRBJ2-2, with TRBD2 identical over 10 bases. The material sequenced was PBMCs from blood, taken 35 to 45 days after vaccination. This receptor was identified in a man aged 50-59 years who received an inactivated influenza vaccine. CDR3 bases: TGTGCCAGCAGGCCTAGCGGGAGTACCGGGGAGCTGTTTTTT. Translated: CASRPSGSTGELFF.